This record looks at one TCR beta chain sequence and its context. Its antigen is still unknown. TCR beta libraries were prepared from cDNA with unique molecular identifiers. TCRdb fed the PCR reads into MiXCR, producing one record per CDR3 protein. The data show 650,000 to 900,000 distinct CDR3 sequences, about 45% seen once. The CDR3 loop spans 13 amino acids. The V end lost 4 bases, the J end lost 4 bases, and 10 bases lay between the germline ends. Germline loops: CDR1 LGHNA, CDR2 YSLEER. These data are taken from a study of post-analysis software for immune sequencing data. Study-wide points: There were a handful of TRBV segments more frequent in patients than controls, and TRBV5-6, TRBV5-1 and TRBV20-1 were among them.

The rearrangement links TRBV4-3 to TRBJ1-2, with D tentatively TRBD1 (6 bases). The source is a girl aged 10-17 years with multiple sclerosis. The sequenced material came from blood. In DNA form, the CDR3 reads TGCGCCAGCAGCCCCGGACAGACCTATGGCTACACCTTC. Its protein is CASSPGQTYGYTF.